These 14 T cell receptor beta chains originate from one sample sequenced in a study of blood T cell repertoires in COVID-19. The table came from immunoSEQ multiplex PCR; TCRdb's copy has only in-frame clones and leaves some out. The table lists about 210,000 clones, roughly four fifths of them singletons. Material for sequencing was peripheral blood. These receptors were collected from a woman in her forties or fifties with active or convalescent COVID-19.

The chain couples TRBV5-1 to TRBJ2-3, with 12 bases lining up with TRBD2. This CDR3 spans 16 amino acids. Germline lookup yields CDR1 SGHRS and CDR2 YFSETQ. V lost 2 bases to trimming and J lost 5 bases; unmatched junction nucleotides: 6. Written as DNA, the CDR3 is TGCGCCAGCAGCTTTCTAGCGGGGGGGCCAGTAGATACGCAGTATTTT. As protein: CASSFLAGGPVDTQYF.

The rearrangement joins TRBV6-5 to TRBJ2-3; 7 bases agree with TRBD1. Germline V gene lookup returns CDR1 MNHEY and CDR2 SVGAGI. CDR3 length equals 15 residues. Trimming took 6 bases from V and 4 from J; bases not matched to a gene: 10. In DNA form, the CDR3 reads TGTGCCAGCAGAAACACAGGGGTGCCGCCAGATACGCAGTATTTT. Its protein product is CASRNTGVPPDTQYF.

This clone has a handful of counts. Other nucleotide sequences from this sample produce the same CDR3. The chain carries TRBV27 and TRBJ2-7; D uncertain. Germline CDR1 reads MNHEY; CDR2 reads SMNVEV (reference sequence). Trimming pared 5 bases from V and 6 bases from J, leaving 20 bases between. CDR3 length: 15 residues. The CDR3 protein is CASSPLGPQRFEQYV. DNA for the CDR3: TGTGCCAGCAGTCCCCTGGGCCCGCAAAGGTTCGAGCAGTACGTC.

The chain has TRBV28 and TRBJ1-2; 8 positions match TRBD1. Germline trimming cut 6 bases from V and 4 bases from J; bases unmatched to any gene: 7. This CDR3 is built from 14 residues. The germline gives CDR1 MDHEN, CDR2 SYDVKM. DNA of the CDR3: TGTGCCAGCAGCTCCGGGACAGGTCCCTATGGCTACACCTTC. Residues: CASSSGTGPYGYTF.

CDR3 sequence: CASSQRRSINNEQFF. The CDR3 coding sequence is TGTGCCAGCAGCCAAAGGCGGAGCATTAACAATGAGCAGTTCTTC. The genes are TRBV3-1 (or the pseudogene TRBV3-2) and TRBJ2-1; D remains unclear. The V and J ends lost 2 bases and 5 bases respectively, with 13 bases between them. The CDR3 consists of 15 residues. Per the germline V gene, CDR1 is LGHDT and CDR2 is YNNKEL (reference sequence).

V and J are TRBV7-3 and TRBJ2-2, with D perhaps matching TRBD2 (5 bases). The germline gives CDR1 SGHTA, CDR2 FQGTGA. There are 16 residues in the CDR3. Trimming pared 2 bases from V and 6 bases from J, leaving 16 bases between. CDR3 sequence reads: CASSLRASSPSGELFF. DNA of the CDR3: TGTGCCAGCAGCTTACGGGCTAGCAGTCCATCCGGGGAGCTGTTTTTT.

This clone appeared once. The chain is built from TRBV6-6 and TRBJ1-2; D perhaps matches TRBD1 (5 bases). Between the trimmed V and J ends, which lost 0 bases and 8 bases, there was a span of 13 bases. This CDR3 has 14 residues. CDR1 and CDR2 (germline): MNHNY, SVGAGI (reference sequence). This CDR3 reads CASSYSSSGQGYTF. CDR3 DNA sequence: TGTGCCAGCAGTTACTCAAGCTCAGGGCAGGGCTACACCTTC.

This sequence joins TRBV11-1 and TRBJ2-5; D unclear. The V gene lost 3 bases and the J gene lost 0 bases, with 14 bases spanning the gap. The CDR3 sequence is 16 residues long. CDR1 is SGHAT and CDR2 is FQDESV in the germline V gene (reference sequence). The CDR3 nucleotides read TGTGCCAGCAGCTTTACATCCATGCCGTACCAAGAGACCCAGTACTTC. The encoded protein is CASSFTSMPYQETQYF.

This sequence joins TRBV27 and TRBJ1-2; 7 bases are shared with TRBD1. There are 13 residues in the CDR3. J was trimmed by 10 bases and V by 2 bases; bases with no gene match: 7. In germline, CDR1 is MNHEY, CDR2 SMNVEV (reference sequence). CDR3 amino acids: CASSLQGGNLYTF. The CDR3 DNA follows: TGTGCCAGCAGTTTACAAGGGGGCAATCTCTACACCTTC.

The CDR3 region is CASSLGRETDTQYF. The CDR3 DNA follows: TGTGCCAGCAGCTTGGGGCGGGAAACAGATACGCAGTATTTT. This chain uses TRBV7-3 with TRBJ2-3; a weak D match, TRBD2 (6 bases). V was clipped by 3 bases and J by 3 bases, with 10 bases between them. Germline V gene sequence: CDR1 SGHTA, CDR2 FQGTGA. The CDR3 covers 14 residues.

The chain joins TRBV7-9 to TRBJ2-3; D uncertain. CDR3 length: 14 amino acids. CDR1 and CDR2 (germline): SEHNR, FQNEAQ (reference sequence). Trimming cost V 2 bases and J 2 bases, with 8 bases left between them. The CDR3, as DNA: TGTGCCAGCAGCTTATGGGCAGACACAGATACGCAGTATTTT. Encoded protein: CASSLWADTDTQYF.

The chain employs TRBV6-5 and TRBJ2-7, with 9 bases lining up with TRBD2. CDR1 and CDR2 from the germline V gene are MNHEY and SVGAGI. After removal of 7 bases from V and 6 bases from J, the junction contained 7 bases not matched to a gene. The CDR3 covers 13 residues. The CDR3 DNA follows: TGTGCCAGCACCGAACTAGCGGGTACCGAGCAGTACTTC. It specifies CASTELAGTEQYF.

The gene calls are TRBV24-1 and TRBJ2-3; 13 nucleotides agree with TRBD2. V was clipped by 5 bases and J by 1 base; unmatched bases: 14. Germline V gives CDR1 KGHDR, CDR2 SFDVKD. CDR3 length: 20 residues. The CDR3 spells CATSGPTGTSGNVGTDTQYF. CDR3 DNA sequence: TGTGCCACCAGTGGGCCTACCGGGACTAGCGGGAATGTCGGCACAGATACGCAGTATTTT.

As DNA, the CDR3 is TGTGCCAGCAGTGAAAGAAGCGGGGGCGAAGCTTTCTTT. Encoded protein: CASSERSGGEAFF. The V and J genes are TRBV6-1 and TRBJ1-1; D is possibly TRBD1 (6 bases). The V gene's germline CDR1 is MNHNS and CDR2 SASEGT. With 2 bases removed from V and 8 bases from J, the gap between germline ends came to 12 bases. The CDR3 is 13 residues long.